This T cell receptor (beta chain) was identified in a study of blood T cell repertoires in COVID-19. Study background: Nucleic acid was either cDNA or gDNA, and it came from T cells, B-cell-depleted T cells, or PBMCs.

Per the authors' pipeline: Estimation of nucleated cell counts relied on the amplification of reference gene primers. Using immunoSEQ multiplex PCR, the repertoire was profiled, and TCRdb retains in-frame clones only, with some absent. V, J and clone size are taken as reported in that table, and D and trimming were inferred from the DNA itself. The sample contains 85,000 to 130,000 clones, more than 80% of which appear only once. Germline V gene data show CDR1 as SGHRS and CDR2 as YFSETQ. CDR3 length: 14 amino acids. J was trimmed by 6 bases and V by 1 base; bases with no gene match: 5. The source is an older woman with acute or convalescent COVID-19. The sequenced sample was peripheral blood. The V call is TRBV5-1, the J call TRBJ2-5; TRBD1 matches 8 bases. The CDR3 region has the DNA TGCGCCAGCAGCTTGACTGGACAGGGTCAGACCCAGTACTTC. Translated, it gives CASSLTGQGQTQYF.